Listed below are T cell receptor beta chains from one sample, sequenced in a study of cytomegalovirus exposure and HLA in healthy donors. Libraries were prepared by immunoSEQ multiplex PCR; TCRdb keeps only in-frame clonotypes and omits some of them. The table for this sample gives under 60,000 clones. Sequencing used PBMCs. These receptors were obtained from a woman aged 25 to 39 in good health and CMV-seropositive. CDR3s include the opening cysteine and the closing phenylalanine or tryptophan. The order of the fields is J gene, D gene, V gene, CDR3 length, CDR3 protein, CDR3 DNA. A D gene is named only where the DNA matches it firmly.

>TRBJ2-2|-|TRBV4-1|11
CARRKAGELFF
TGCGCCAGAAGAAAAGCGGGGGAGCTGTTTTTT
>TRBJ1-4|-|TRBV30|20
CAWSVSDRFTHSSTNEKLFF
TGTGCCTGGAGTGTCTCGGACAGATTTACACACTCTTCAACTAATGAAAAACTGTTTTTT
>TRBJ2-7|-|TRBV15|13
CATRTGSSYEQYF
TGTGCCACCAGAACAGGGTCCTCCTACGAGCAGTACTTC
>TRBJ2-7|-|TRBV20-1|11
CSYRWGNEQYF
TGCAGTTATCGGTGGGGCAACGAGCAGTACTTC
>TRBJ2-7|TRBD2|TRBV7-9|12
CASSSAGGKQYF
TGTGCCAGCAGCTCTGCGGGAGGGAAGCAGTACTTC
>TRBJ2-7|-|TRBV4-1|15
CASSLQTRTQGEQYF
TGCGCCAGCAGCCTGCAGACTAGAACTCAGGGTGAGCAGTACTTC
>TRBJ2-2|-|TRBV7-7|16
CASSLVLGGNVGELFF
TGTGCTAGCAGCTTGGTCCTTGGGGGGAACGTCGGGGAGCTGTTTTTT
>TRBJ2-2|TRBD2|TRBV27|17
CASSLSAGTRYTGELFF
TGTGCCAGCAGTCTCTCCGCCGGGACTAGGTACACCGGGGAGCTGTTTTTT
>TRBJ2-6|-|TRBV25-1|16
CASQPTTGRGANVLTF
TGTGCCAGCCAGCCCACAACAGGACGGGGGGCCAACGTCCTGACTTTC
>TRBJ2-1|-|TRBV20-1|10
CSARRDEQFF
TGCAGTGCTAGACGGGATGAGCAGTTCTTC
>TRBJ2-4|-|TRBV13|14
CASSVRIAKNIQYF
TGTGCCAGCAGCGTCCGTATAGCCAAAAACATTCAGTACTTC
>TRBJ1-6|-|TRBV9|16
CASSEGPPQRNSPLHF
TGTGCCAGCAGCGAGGGGCCCCCACAGCGTAATTCACCCCTCCACTTT
>TRBJ2-5|TRBD2|TRBV6-5|14
CAARGSGTQETQYF
TGTGCCGCCCGAGGTAGCGGGACTCAAGAGACCCAGTACTTC
>TRBJ2-7|TRBD2|TRBV6-4|12
CASSDPSGKQYF
TGTGCCAGCAGTGACCCGAGCGGGAAACAGTACTTC
>TRBJ2-2|TRBD1|TRBV28|14
CASRADRDTGELFF
TGTGCCAGCAGAGCTGACAGGGACACCGGGGAGCTGTTTTTT
>TRBJ1-2|-|TRBV27|13
CASSSSGRYGYTF
TGTGCCAGCAGTTCCTCGGGGAGGTATGGCTACACCTTC
>TRBJ2-6|-|TRBV28|15
CASIERGSGANVLTF
TGTGCCAGCATTGAAAGGGGCTCTGGGGCCAACGTCCTGACTTTC
>TRBJ1-3|TRBD1|TRBV9|14
CASSPTGSGNTIYF
TGTGCCAGCAGCCCGACAGGGTCTGGAAACACCATATATTTT
>TRBJ2-7|TRBD1|TRBV11-2|14
CASIMTGGTYEQYF
TGTGCCAGCATTATGACAGGGGGCACCTACGAGCAGTACTTC
>TRBJ2-3|TRBD2|TRBV19|14
CASSLGLAADTQYF
TGTGCCAGTAGTCTCGGACTAGCGGCAGATACGCAGTATTTT
>TRBJ1-6|TRBD1|TRBV30|12
CAWGQGDSPLHF
TGTGCCTGGGGACAGGGGGATTCACCCCTCCACTTT
>TRBJ1-5|TRBD1|TRBV19|14
CASSTQDRGQPQHF
TGTGCCAGTAGTACCCAGGACAGGGGACAGCCCCAGCATTTT
>TRBJ1-2|-|TRBV6-5|13
CASSRGQTIGYTF
TGTGCCAGCAGTAGGGGTCAAACCATTGGCTACACCTTC
>TRBJ1-4|TRBD1|TRBV5-1|18
CASSLMGQGVATNEKLFF
TGCGCCAGCAGCTTGATGGGCCAGGGGGTTGCAACTAATGAAAAACTGTTTTTT
>TRBJ1-3|TRBD1|TRBV28|15
CASSRTGRSGNTIYF
TGTGCCAGCAGTCGGACAGGGCGCTCTGGAAACACCATATATTTT
>TRBJ2-7|-|TRBV6-1|15
CASSEARLLSYEQYF
TGTGCCAGCAGTGAAGCCAGACTCCTATCCTACGAGCAGTACTTC
>TRBJ2-1|-|TRBV29-1|12
CSVVHGDNEQFF
TGCAGCGTTGTCCACGGTGACAATGAGCAGTTCTTC
>TRBJ2-5|TRBD2|TRBV7-7|15
CASSLISGSGETQYF
TGTGCTAGCAGCTTGATTAGCGGGAGCGGAGAGACCCAGTACTTC
>TRBJ2-7|TRBD1|TRBV28|15
CASSPGTGNHHEQYF
TGTGCCAGCAGTCCCGGGACAGGGAATCACCACGAGCAGTACTTC
>TRBJ2-1|TRBD2|TRBV6-1|15
CASSLLAQSYNEQFF
TGTGCCAGCAGTTTACTAGCGCAGTCCTACAATGAGCAGTTCTTC
>TRBJ2-6|TRBD2|TRBV7-2|18
CASSLESSGGAGANVLTF
TGTGCCAGCAGCTTAGAATCTAGCGGGGGGGCTGGGGCCAACGTCCTGACTTTC